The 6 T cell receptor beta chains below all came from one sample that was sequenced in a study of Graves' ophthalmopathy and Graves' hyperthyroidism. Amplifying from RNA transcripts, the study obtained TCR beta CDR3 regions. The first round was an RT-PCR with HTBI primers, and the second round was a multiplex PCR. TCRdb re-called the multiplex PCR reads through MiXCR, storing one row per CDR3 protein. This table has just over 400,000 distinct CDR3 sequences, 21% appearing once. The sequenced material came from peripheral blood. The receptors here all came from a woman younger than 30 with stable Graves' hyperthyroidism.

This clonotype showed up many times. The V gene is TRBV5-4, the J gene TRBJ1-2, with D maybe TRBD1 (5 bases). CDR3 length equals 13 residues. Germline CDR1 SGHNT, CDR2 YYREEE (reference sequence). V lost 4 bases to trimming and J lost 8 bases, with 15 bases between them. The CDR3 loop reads CASSLKGRRGYTF. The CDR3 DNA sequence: TGTGCCAGCAGCCTGAAGGGGCGTCGAGGCTACACCTTC.

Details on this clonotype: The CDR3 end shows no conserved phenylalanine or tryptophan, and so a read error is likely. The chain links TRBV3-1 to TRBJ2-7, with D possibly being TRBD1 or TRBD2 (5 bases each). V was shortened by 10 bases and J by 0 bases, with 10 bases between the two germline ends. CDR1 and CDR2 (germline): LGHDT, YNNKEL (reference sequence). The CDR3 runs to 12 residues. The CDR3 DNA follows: TGTGCCACTTCGGGACCCTCCTACGAGCAGTACTAC. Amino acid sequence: CATSGPSYEQYY.

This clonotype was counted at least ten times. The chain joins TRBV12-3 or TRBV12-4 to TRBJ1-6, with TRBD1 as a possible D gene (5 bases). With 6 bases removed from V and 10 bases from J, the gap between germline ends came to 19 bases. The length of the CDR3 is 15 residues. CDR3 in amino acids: CASSPPGGSNSPLHF. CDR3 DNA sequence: TGTGCCAGCAGCCCGCCCGGGGGGTCAAACTCACCCCTCCACTTT.

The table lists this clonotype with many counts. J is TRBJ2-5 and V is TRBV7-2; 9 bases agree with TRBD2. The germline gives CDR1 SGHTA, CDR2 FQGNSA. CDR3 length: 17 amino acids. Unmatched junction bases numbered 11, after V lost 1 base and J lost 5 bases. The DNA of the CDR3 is TGTGCCAGCAGCTTAGGCGGCGGGAGGGGAACGGGGGAGACCCAGTACTTC. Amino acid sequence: CASSLGGGRGTGETQYF.

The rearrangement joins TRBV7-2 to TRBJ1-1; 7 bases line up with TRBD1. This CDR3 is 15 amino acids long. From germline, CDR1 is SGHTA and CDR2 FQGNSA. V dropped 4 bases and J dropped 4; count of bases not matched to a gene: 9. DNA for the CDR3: TGTGCCAGCAGCTCCTCAACAGGGGTAACCACTGAAGCTTTCTTT. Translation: CASSSSTGVTTEAFF. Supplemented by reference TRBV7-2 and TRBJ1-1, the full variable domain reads GAGVSQSPSNKVTEKGKDVELRCDPISGHTALYWYRQSLGQGLEFLIYFQGNSAPDKSGLPSDRFSAERTGGSVSTLTIQRTQQEDSAVYLCASSSSTGVTTEAFFGQGTRLTVV.

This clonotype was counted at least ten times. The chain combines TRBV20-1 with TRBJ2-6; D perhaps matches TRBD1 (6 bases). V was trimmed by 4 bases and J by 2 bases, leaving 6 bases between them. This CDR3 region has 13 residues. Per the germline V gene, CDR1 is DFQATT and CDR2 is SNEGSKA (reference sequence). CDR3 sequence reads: CSANRAGANVLTF. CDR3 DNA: TGCAGTGCTAACAGGGCTGGGGCCAACGTCCTGACTTTC.